The clone carrying this TCR beta chain was counted at least ten times. The antigen remains undetermined. These data originate in a study of blood T cells in healthy people across ages. Study information: Template-switching capture recovered about one barcoded beta molecule per two T cells. Whole-study results and caveats: More naive CD4+ cells and higher diversity were found in long-lived than in aged donors. Donor CMV status was unknown, possibly confounding expanded clonotype changes.

V lost 6 bases, J lost 5 bases, and 1 base stayed unmatched. Germline V CDR1 and CDR2: DFQATT, SNEGSKA (reference sequence). The CDR3 totals 13 residues. Primed by a sample-barcoded 5' primer and a J-beta primer mix, a second PCR proceeded for about 7 to 11 cycles. TCRdb fed the 5' RACE reads into MiXCR, producing one record per CDR3 protein. The repertoire consists of over 600,000 distinct CDR3 sequences, with about 45% occurring once and the leading ten covering over 15%. The chain links TRBV20-1 to TRBJ2-1; 13 bases align to TRBD2. The material sequenced was blood. The origin of this receptor is a man aged 80 or over in good health. CDR3 in amino acids: CSAGLAGDNEQFF. For the CDR3, the DNA is TGCAGTGCCGGACTAGCGGGAGACAATGAGCAGTTCTTC.